This T cell receptor beta chain was sequenced in a study of T cell responses to AZD1222 COVID-19 vaccine. The study, taken as a whole, reports: The number of AZD1222 recipients seropositive at baseline was only six. After two AZD1222 doses, spike-specific TCR breadth and depth rose versus day 0. Most donors were white British and more were female, and clonal diversity was possibly underestimated. Reportedly, nearly half the spike-specific TCRs target unmutated variant regions.

Only in-frame clones appear in the TCRdb table, and some are missing; sequencing was by immunoSEQ multiplex PCR. The data hold 150,000 or so clones, with approximately 90% observed a single time. As regards this clone: What it binds is not known.

V was cut by 2 bases and J by 2 bases, with 9 bases left in between. Looked up from germline, CDR1 is WNHNN and CDR2 is SYGVQD (reference sequence). The CDR3 covers 14 residues. This TCR was sampled from an adult in good health. Material: peripheral blood, obtained on day 0 of AZD1222 vaccination. The rearrangement links TRBV10-1 to TRBJ1-1; D gene unclear. CDR3 residues: CASSEARPNTEAFF. In DNA, the CDR3 is TGCGCCAGCAGTGAGGCCAGGCCTAACACTGAAGCTTTCTTT.